The TCR beta chain described here comes from a study of T cell clonality in common variable immunodeficiency. Whole-study results and caveats: Compared with healthy controls, CVID subjects showed increased TCRbeta clonality, mostly in about a third.

Repertoires were generated with immunoSEQ multiplex PCR, while TCRdb's copy carries only in-frame clones and drops some. This sample has some 38,000 clones, each found more than once. The CDR3 sequence is 16 residues long. CDR1 and CDR2 from the germline V gene are SGHVS and FQNEAQ. A remark on this clone: The antigen is not known. One junction end disagrees with the germline gene, perhaps due to a read error. The read comes to an end 3 residues before the CDR3 does, leaving the germline J gene to fill in the end.

V is TRBV7-8 and J is TRBJ2-3; 8 bases fit TRBD2. This sequence originates from a person between 18 and 69 years old in good health. Input material: peripheral blood mononuclear cells. The covered CDR3 bases are TGTGCCAGCGGCTTAGCGGGGACATCTAGCACAGATACG. Translating gives CASGLAGTSSTDT. In full, the CDR3 is CASGLAGTSSTDTQYF. Drawing the rest from reference TRBV7-8 and TRBJ2-3, the complete variable domain is GAGVSQSPRYKVAKRGQDVALRCDPISGHVSLFWYQQALGQGPEFLTYFQNEAQLDKSGLPSDRFFAERPEGSVSTLKIQRTQQEDSAVYLCASGLAGTSSTDTQYFGPGTRLTVL.